This TCR beta chain was sequenced during a study of T-cell reconstitution after alpha-beta-depleted transplantation in children. For TCRbeta, the library was prepared with unique molecular identifiers. MiXCR, run by TCRdb on the PCR reads, gives a single entry per CDR3 protein. This table has about 360,000 distinct CDR3 sequences, 13% appearing once. The CDR3 consists of 15 residues. Unmatched junction bases numbered 7, after V lost 4 bases and J lost 3 bases. CDR1 is SGHRS, CDR2 YFSETQ, per germline. The chain recombines TRBV5-1 with TRBJ1-3; 7 bases match TRBD1. The starting material was PBMCs, obtained from the stem cell graft. The sequence was collected from a human donor who donated a stem cell graft to a child with Fanconi anemia. In nucleotides, the CDR3 is TGCGCCAGCAGCCCTCGACAGGGATTTGGAAACACCATATATTTT. Translation: CASSPRQGFGNTIYF. Full variable domain (missing parts from reference TRBV5-1 and TRBJ1-3): KAGVTQTPRYLIKTRGQQVTLSCSPISGHRSVSWYQQTPGQGLQFLFEYFSETQRNKGNFPGRFSGRQFSNSRSEMNVSTLELGDSALYLCASSPRQGFGNTIYFGEGSWLTVV.